The 2 T cell receptor beta chains given below trace back to one sample, sequenced in a study of cytomegalovirus exposure and HLA in healthy donors. Vbeta (60) and Jbeta (13) primers were used in the PCR. Sequencing used immunoSEQ multiplex PCR; TCRdb keeps in-frame clones, though not all of them. The data contain about 100,000 clones, roughly four fifths of them singletons. Sequencing used PBMCs. The receptors derive from a male donor in good health and CMV-seropositive.

Regarding this clone: At one end the junction does not follow the germline gene, possibly because of a read error. The gene calls are TRBV7-7 and TRBJ1-2, with 7 bases lining up with TRBD1. The CDR3 consists of 15 residues. In germline, CDR1 is SSHAT, CDR2 FNYEAQ (reference sequence). The CDR3 protein is CASNLGKGGGYGYTF. CDR3 bases: TGTGCTAGCAACCTTGGGAAAGGGGGCGGCTATGGCTACACCTTC.

The chain has TRBV29-1 and TRBJ1-3; the D gene is possibly TRBD1 (5 bases). The CDR3 consists of 13 residues. Trimming pared 4 bases from V and 0 bases from J, leaving 7 bases between. Germline V lookup: CDR1 SQVTM, CDR2 ANQGSEA. The CDR3 sequence: CSVGQSSGNTIYF. CDR3 DNA: TGCAGCGTTGGACAGAGCTCTGGAAACACCATATATTTT. Variable domain in full (rest from reference TRBV29-1 and TRBJ1-3): SAVISQKPSRDICQRGTSLTIQCQVDSQVTMMFWYRQQPGQSLTLIATANQGSEATYESGFVIDKFPISRPNLTFSTLTVSNMSPEDSSIYLCSVGQSSGNTIYFGEGSWLTVV.